This TCR beta chain was sequenced in a study of blood T cell repertoires in COVID-19. Study overall: Samples came from the United States, Italy and Spain, spanning acute and convalescent COVID-19. Sources were T cells, B-cell-depleted T cells, or PBMCs; the material itself was cDNA or gDNA.

Between the trimmed V and J ends, which lost 3 bases and 4 bases, there was a span of 12 bases. This CDR3 is built from 13 residues. The germline gives CDR1 GTSNPN, CDR2 SVGIG (reference sequence). In the source study's methods: Estimates of nucleated cell counts were drawn from the amplification of reference gene primers. Profiling relied on immunoSEQ multiplex PCR, and the TCRdb table lists in-frame clones only, not all of them. V and J calls and clone size come straight from that table; D and trimming were deduced from the DNA. The table has almost 30,000 clones, about 70% seen once. The sequence came from a human donor in a cohort sampled during active COVID-19. V is TRBV30 and J is TRBJ1-1; D is perhaps TRBD1 (6 bases). Sample: peripheral blood. CDR3 DNA sequence: TGTGCCTGGAGCCCAGGACAGTTCACTGAAGCTTTCTTT. The encoded protein is CAWSPGQFTEAFF.